Listed here are 29 T cell receptor beta chains from one sample, sequenced in a study of neurological immune-mediated disorders. In TCRdb, the 5' RACE reads were re-called with MiXCR into one record per CDR3 protein. The repertoire holds more than 40,000 distinct CDR3 sequences, with approximately 3% as singletons. The sequenced material came from PBMCs. Receptor source: a woman between 50 and 59 years old with multiple sclerosis.

The table lists this clonotype with many counts. V is TRBV15 and J is TRBJ2-1; possible D gene TRBD1, 6 bases. The CDR3 has 16 amino acids. Germline values: CDR1 LNHNV, CDR2 YYDKDF (reference sequence). With 0 bases removed from V and 8 bases from J, the gap between germline ends came to 17 bases. The CDR3, as DNA: TGTGCCACCAGCAGAGATCTGAGGGGGAATGGGGATGAGCAGTTCTTC. Its protein is CATSRDLRGNGDEQFF.

This clonotype was seen many times. The chain carries TRBV3-1 and TRBJ2-3; 11 bases line up with TRBD2. The ends lost 4 bases at V and 4 bases at J; junction bases unmatched: 10. Per germline, CDR1 LGHDT and CDR2 YNNKEL (reference sequence). CDR3 length: 17 amino acids. The CDR3 nucleotides are TGTGCCAGCAGCCCAAGAATGGCTAGCGGGGGGTCAGATACGCAGTATTTT. Amino acids: CASSPRMASGGSDTQYF.

The table lists this clonotype with many counts. The rearrangement links TRBV6-5 to TRBJ2-5, with 7 bases that match TRBD2. J gave up 5 bases and V 2 bases, and 8 bases lay outside the gene matches. This CDR3 comprises 15 residues. CDR1 and CDR2 (germline): MNHEY, SVGAGI. This CDR3 reads CASSYGFGGGETQYF. CDR3 coding DNA: TGTGCCAGCAGTTACGGGTTTGGGGGGGGGGAGACCCAGTACTTC.

This clonotype appeared many times. The J gene is TRBJ2-1, the V gene TRBV7-2; TRBD2 agrees at 10 bases. In germline, CDR1 is SGHTA, CDR2 FQGNSA. The V gene end was trimmed by 3 bases and the J gene end by 7 bases; junction bases not matched to a gene: 6. This CDR3 comprises 15 residues. The CDR3 region has the DNA TGTGCCAGCAGCTTGCTAGCGGGAGCCTTGAATGAGCAGTTCTTC. Translating it yields CASSLLAGALNEQFF.

This clonotype was observed many times. Here the CDR3 DNA reads TGCGCCAGCAGCTTGAAGGGCTTAGGGGAGCAGTACTTC. Its translation: CASSLKGLGEQYF. This chain uses TRBV5-1 with TRBJ2-7; no reliable D call. This CDR3 contains 13 residues. The V gene lost 1 base and the J gene lost 7 bases, with 12 bases spanning the gap. Germline assignment: CDR1 SGHRS and CDR2 YFSETQ.

This clonotype was seen many times. The gene calls are TRBV7-2 and TRBJ2-1; D gene unclear. The ends were cut back, 5 bases at V and 2 bases at J, with 7 bases in the middle. Germline values: CDR1 SGHTA, CDR2 FQGNSA. The CDR3 extends over 13 amino acids. CDR3 loop: CASSRPTYNEQFF. The CDR3 DNA follows: TGTGCCAGCAGCAGACCCACCTACAATGAGCAGTTCTTC.

Within the sample, this clonotype is medium-sized. The genes are TRBV20-1 and TRBJ2-5, with D perhaps TRBD1 or TRBD2 (5 bases each). V was cut by 3 bases and J by 5 bases, with 16 bases left in between. This CDR3 region has 14 residues. CDR1 DFQATT and CDR2 SNEGSKA come from the germline V gene (reference sequence). CDR3 sequence: CSASSGQGMETQYF. Written as DNA, the CDR3 is TGCAGTGCTAGTTCGGGGCAGGGAATGGAGACCCAGTACTTC.

Many counts were recorded for this clonotype. The chain carries TRBV20-1 and TRBJ2-6; either TRBD1 or TRBD2 may fit D (5 bases each). The V gene lost 5 bases and the J gene lost 0 bases, with 17 bases spanning the gap. This CDR3 spans 17 amino acids. CDR1 and CDR2 (germline): DFQATT, SNEGSKA (reference sequence). The CDR3 here is CSASTVRASSGANVLTF. As DNA, the CDR3 is TGCAGTGCTTCGACAGTGAGGGCTAGCTCTGGGGCCAACGTCCTGACTTTC.

This clonotype was recorded many times. V usage is TRBV5-1 and J usage is TRBJ2-7, with TRBD2 identical over 7 bases. CDR1 and CDR2 from the germline V gene are SGHRS and YFSETQ. This CDR3 comprises 12 residues. The junction had 3 bases not matched to a gene; V was cut back by 5 bases and J by 4 bases. CDR3 sequence: CASSRDYYEQYF. The CDR3 region has the DNA TGCGCCAGCAGTCGGGACTATTACGAGCAGTACTTC.

The sample holds many counts of this clonotype. The chain joins TRBV27 to TRBJ2-7; D is ambiguous. The V end lost 6 bases, the J end lost 0 bases, and 18 bases lay between the germline ends. The CDR3 is 16 residues long. Looked up from germline, CDR1 is MNHEY and CDR2 is SMNVEV (reference sequence). CDR3 DNA: TGTGCCAGCAGCTCCCATCGGACGGAGAGCTCCTACGAGCAGTACTTC. Translating gives CASSSHRTESSYEQYF.

Ten or more counts support this clonotype. The V call is TRBV10-3, the J call TRBJ2-5, with TRBD1 matching 9 bases. The CDR3 is 14 amino acids. The germline gives CDR1 ENHRY, CDR2 SYGVKD. Trimming at V came to 3 bases and at J to 6 bases, leaving 5 bases not matched to a gene. The CDR3, as DNA: TGTGCCATCAGTGAAACAGGGGGCGCGAAGACCCAGTACTTC. Protein product: CAISETGGAKTQYF.

This clonotype was found many times. This chain uses TRBV5-1 with TRBJ2-2; possibly TRBD2 for D (6 bases). Germline lookup yields CDR1 SGHRS and CDR2 YFSETQ. The CDR3 runs 16 residues. V was shortened by 0 bases and J by 4 bases, with 13 bases between the two germline ends. The CDR3 DNA reads TGCGCCAGCAGCTTGGCTGTCGGGAGTGGCACCGGGGAGCTGTTTTTT. Translating gives CASSLAVGSGTGELFF.

This clonotype occurred many times. This rearrangement joins TRBV7-2 to TRBJ2-3, with 7 bases fitting TRBD1. Germline values: CDR1 SGHTA, CDR2 FQGNSA. V lost 3 bases to trimming and J lost 6 bases; unmatched junction nucleotides: 9. The CDR3 has 15 amino acids. The CDR3 bases are TGTGCCAGCAGCTTCCGGGGCCTCAGGGGGGATACGCAGTATTTT. Its translation: CASSFRGLRGDTQYF.

This clonotype has a count of ten or more. The gene calls are TRBV7-2 and TRBJ2-1; possible D gene TRBD2, 6 bases. This CDR3 is built from 13 residues. In germline, CDR1 is SGHTA, CDR2 FQGNSA. Between the trimmed V and J ends, which lost 5 bases and 9 bases, there was a span of 14 bases. The CDR3 bases are TGTGCCAGCAGCCCAGCCCTCGGGGGTGAGCAGTTCTTC. It yields the protein CASSPALGGEQFF.

This clonotype was counted at least ten times. The chain combines TRBV6-2 or TRBV6-3 with TRBJ2-3; D is uncertain. The CDR3 runs to 15 residues. V was shortened by 6 bases and J by 1 base, with 14 bases between the two germline ends. Germline-derived CDR1 and CDR2 are MNHEY and SVGEGT. The CDR3 spells CASRLSRSGTDTQYF. The CDR3 nucleotides are TGTGCCAGCAGATTGTCACGAAGCGGCACAGATACGCAGTATTTT.

This clonotype was counted at least ten times. V is TRBV7-2 and J is TRBJ2-4; no reliable D call. There are 13 residues in the CDR3. Trimming removed 5 bases at V and 8 bases at J, with 13 bases between. Germline-derived CDR1 and CDR2 are SGHTA and FQGNSA. CDR3 sequence reads: CASSAVVSDIQYF. Here the CDR3 DNA reads TGTGCCAGCAGCGCCGTGGTGTCCGACATTCAGTACTTC.

This clonotype appeared many times. V and J are TRBV5-1 and TRBJ1-1, with 7 bases aligning to TRBD1. Germline CDR1 is SGHRS and CDR2 is YFSETQ. V lost 3 bases, J lost 0 bases, and 5 bases stayed unmatched. The CDR3 loop spans 15 amino acids. This CDR3 is CASSSGGRMNTEAFF. CDR3 bases: TGCGCCAGCAGCTCAGGGGGTAGAATGAACACTGAAGCTTTCTTT. Combining the CDR3 with reference TRBV5-1 and TRBJ1-1 gives the whole variable domain KAGVTQTPRYLIKTRGQQVTLSCSPISGHRSVSWYQQTPGQGLQFLFEYFSETQRNKGNFPGRFSGRQFSNSRSEMNVSTLELGDSALYLCASSSGGRMNTEAFFGQGTRLTVV.

This clonotype has a count of ten or more. The chain carries TRBV20-1 and TRBJ1-6, with 9 bases that match TRBD1. Germline V gene sequence: CDR1 DFQATT, CDR2 SNEGSKA (reference sequence). This CDR3 is built from 16 residues. The ends lost 6 bases at V and 0 bases at J; junction bases unmatched: 6. In DNA form, the CDR3 reads TGCAGTGCCAGGACAGGGGACAGCTCCTATAATTCACCCCTCCACTTT. This sequence encodes CSARTGDSSYNSPLHF.

At least ten counts were recorded for this clonotype. The chain uses TRBV27 and TRBJ2-1, with D perhaps being TRBD1 or TRBD2 (5 bases each). This CDR3 has 15 amino acids. V shed 4 bases and J shed 6 bases, with 16 bases lying between them. The V gene's germline CDR1 is MNHEY and CDR2 SMNVEV (reference sequence). CDR3 loop: CASSSRGVGANEQFF. The CDR3 DNA reads TGTGCCAGCAGTTCAAGAGGGGTAGGGGCCAATGAGCAGTTCTTC.

This clonotype was observed many times. The chain carries TRBV7-2 and TRBJ1-2; 8 nucleotides agree with TRBD1. The germline V gene encodes CDR1 SGHTA and CDR2 FQGNSA. This CDR3 spans 15 amino acids. V lost 5 bases and J lost 6; bases outside the gene matches: 11. CDR3 in DNA: TGTGCCAGCAGCCCCCGACAGGGGAGAAGTCATGGCTACACCTTC. Protein product: CASSPRQGRSHGYTF.

There are many counts of this clonotype. The chain is built from TRBV15 and TRBJ2-5; maybe TRBD1 (5 bases). Germline CDR1 reads LNHNV; CDR2 reads YYDKDF (reference sequence). This CDR3 has 15 residues. V was cut by 1 base and J by 1 base, with 10 bases left in between. CDR3 nucleotide sequence: TGTGCCACCAGCAGAGGCAGGGCAGGCCAAGAGACCCAGTACTTC. It yields the protein CATSRGRAGQETQYF.

This clonotype was picked up many times. V usage is TRBV10-3 and J usage is TRBJ1-5; 7 bases map to TRBD1. CDR3 length: 18 residues. After removal of 3 bases from V and 0 bases from J, the junction contained 11 bases not matched to a gene. Germline-derived CDR1 and CDR2 are ENHRY and SYGVKD. This chain's CDR3 is CAISDPRGGQYSNQPQHF. CDR3 nucleotide sequence: TGTGCCATCAGTGACCCTCGTGGGGGACAGTATAGCAATCAGCCCCAGCATTTT.

This clonotype was counted many times. The DNA for the CDR3 is TGCGCCAGCAGCTTGGCCGAATCCTACGAGCAGTACTTC. Its protein is CASSLAESYEQYF. The chain uses TRBV5-1 and TRBJ2-7, with D unclear. CDR3 size: 13 residues. CDR1 SGHRS and CDR2 YFSETQ come from the germline V gene. V was shortened by 0 bases and J by 1 base, with 5 bases between the two germline ends.

This clonotype was observed many times. The chain joins TRBV11-3 to TRBJ2-1; D is perhaps TRBD2 (6 bases). The CDR3 loop spans 14 amino acids. Trimming took 1 base from V and 7 from J, leaving 11 bases between them. Germline lookup yields CDR1 SGHNT and CDR2 YENEEA. In DNA, the CDR3 is TGTGCCAGCAGCTTAGGCGGGGCTCATAATGAGCAGTTCTTC. Translated, it gives CASSLGGAHNEQFF.

Many counts were recorded for this clonotype. This chain links TRBV20-1 with TRBJ1-5, with D perhaps TRBD1 (5 bases). The V and J ends lost 6 bases and 6 bases respectively, with 15 bases between them. This CDR3 is built from 13 residues. Germline assignment: CDR1 DFQATT and CDR2 SNEGSKA (reference sequence). The CDR3 coding sequence is TGCAGTGCCTCAGGGTATGTGGGTCAGCCCCAGCATTTT. Amino acid sequence: CSASGYVGQPQHF.

At least ten counts were recorded for this clonotype. The chain uses TRBV7-2 and TRBJ1-6, with a possible D match to TRBD1 (6 bases). The germline V and J ends were trimmed by 5 bases and 7 bases, with 21 bases remaining between them. CDR1 is SGHTA and CDR2 is FQGNSA in the germline V gene. The CDR3 consists of 17 residues. In DNA form, the CDR3 reads TGTGCCAGCAGCCAAGGCTACAGGGCCTCAGGGAATTCACCCCTCCACTTT. It codes for CASSQGYRASGNSPLHF.

In this sample, this clonotype turned up many times. J is TRBJ2-3 and V is TRBV20-1, with 14 nucleotides matching TRBD2. The trim removed 3 bases at V and 2 bases at J, leaving 7 bases unmatched. Germline V gene data show CDR1 as DFQATT and CDR2 as SNEGSKA (reference sequence). CDR3 size: 17 residues. The CDR3 nucleotides are TGCAGTGCTAGCCCGACTAGCGGGAGGGCTTACACAGATACGCAGTATTTT. This translates into CSASPTSGRAYTDTQYF.

Ten or more counts support this clonotype. The gene calls are TRBV12-3 or TRBV12-4 and TRBJ2-2; unclear D gene. Trimming left V 2 bases short and J 7 bases short, with 5 bases between. This CDR3 comprises 12 residues. This CDR3 reads CASSLHIGELFF. The CDR3 DNA sequence: TGTGCCAGCAGTTTACATATCGGGGAGCTGTTTTTT.

This clonotype was seen only a few times. J is TRBJ1-1 and V is TRBV5-1; 7 nucleotides line up with TRBD1. V shed 6 bases, J shed 3 bases, and the junction held 5 bases outside the gene matches. CDR1 is SGHRS and CDR2 is YFSETQ in the germline V gene. The CDR3 is made up of 13 amino acids. In DNA form, the CDR3 reads TGCGCCAGCACCCGACAGGGATACACTGAAGCTTTCTTT. Residues: CASTRQGYTEAFF.